This T cell receptor beta chain comes out of a study of HIV-infected children after antiretroviral therapy interruption. Study summary: Weeks 0, 12, interruption end (24 or 48), and about 3 years post-study gave interruption-arm samples.

Unique molecular identifiers were included in an RNA-based 3' RACE TCR library. Using its own MiXCR run on the 3' RACE reads, TCRdb lists one record per CDR3 protein. The table records about 83,000 distinct CDR3 sequences, about 7% of them present only once. This clonotype showed up many times. Treatment noted: PENTA 11 planned treatment interruption arm or continuous ART arm. The V end was cut by 8 bases, the J end by 0 bases, with 10 bases between. Germline assignment: CDR1 SNHLY and CDR2 FYNNEI. The CDR3 spans 13 residues. This chain joins TRBV2 and TRBJ1-1; a possible D gene is TRBD1 (5 bases). The sequence was collected from a pool of human donors with HIV. The material was CD45RA+ CD4+ T cells from PBMCs, pooled from several time points, obtained from a donor given antiretroviral therapy, either interrupted or continuous. Subset meaning: naive CD4+ CD45RA+ CD45RO- T cells. The CDR3: CASGATMNTEAFF. The CDR3 DNA follows: TGTGCCAGCGGGGCCACGATGAACACTGAAGCTTTCTTT.